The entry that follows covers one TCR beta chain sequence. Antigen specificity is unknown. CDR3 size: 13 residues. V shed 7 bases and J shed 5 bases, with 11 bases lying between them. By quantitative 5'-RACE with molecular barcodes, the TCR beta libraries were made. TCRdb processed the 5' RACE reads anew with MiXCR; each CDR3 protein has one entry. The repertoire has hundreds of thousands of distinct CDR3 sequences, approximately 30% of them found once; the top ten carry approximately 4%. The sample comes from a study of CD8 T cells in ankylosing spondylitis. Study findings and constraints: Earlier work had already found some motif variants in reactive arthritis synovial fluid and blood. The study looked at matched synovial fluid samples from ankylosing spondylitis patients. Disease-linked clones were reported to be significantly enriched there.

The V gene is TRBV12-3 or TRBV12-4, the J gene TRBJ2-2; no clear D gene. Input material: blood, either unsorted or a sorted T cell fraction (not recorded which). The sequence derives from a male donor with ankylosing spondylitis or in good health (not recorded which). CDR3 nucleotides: TGTGCCAGCACCCACCGGGCGACCGGGGAGCTGTTTTTT. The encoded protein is CASTHRATGELFF.